This TCR beta chain emerged from a study of HIV-infected patients and healthy controls. In this sample, this clonotype turned up many times. Using its own MiXCR run on the 5' RACE reads, TCRdb lists one record per CDR3 protein. In the table there are under 20,000 distinct CDR3 sequences, roughly 15% of which are singletons. The germline V gene encodes CDR1 SGDLS and CDR2 YYNGEE. The V gene lost 0 bases and the J gene lost 0 bases, with 13 bases spanning the gap. The CDR3 is 17 residues long. This chain connects TRBV9 to TRBJ1-3, with no clear D. The sequence was obtained from a human donor in good health. Sequencing was done on a sample of CD8+ T cells from blood. The CDR3 sequence is CASSVDSSGLSGNTIYF. DNA of the CDR3: TGTGCCAGCAGCGTAGACTCGTCGGGTCTCTCTGGAAACACCATATATTTT.